This T cell receptor (beta chain) originates from a study of T cells in Graves' hyperthyroidism and ophthalmopathy. Overall study context: Initial diagnosis, before any treatment, was when peripheral blood was collected.

Whole-study findings and limits: The blood repertoire included most of the expanded thyroid clonotypes above 0.001.

This CDR3 is built from 13 residues. The germline CDR1 and CDR2 sequences are SGHTA and FQGNSA. Trimming took off 5 bases at V and 0 bases at J, with 8 bases between the two ends. Diagnoses were established using clinical symptoms, serum thyroxine and TRAb, thyroid ultrasound and orbital computed tomography. This clonotype was detected many times. The antigen is unknown. Amplification of TCR beta CDR3 regions used RNA as the template. Carried out on the TCR CDR3, a first-round RT-PCR used the HTBI primer set. TCRdb re-analysed the multiplex PCR reads in MiXCR, keeping a single row per CDR3 protein. The profile shows 500,000 to 700,000 distinct CDR3 sequences, about a sixth of them singletons.

This TCR was recovered from a woman aged 18-29 years with Graves' hyperthyroidism. This chain connects TRBV7-2 to TRBJ2-7; the D is unclear. Sequencing used blood. CDR3 in amino acids: CASSPHVSYEQYF. CDR3 nucleotides: TGTGCCAGCAGCCCCCACGTCTCCTACGAGCAGTACTTC.